The 7 T cell receptor beta chains reported below all come from one sample, sequenced in a study of blood T cell repertoires in COVID-19. Here immunoSEQ multiplex PCR was the method, and the copy in TCRdb shows in-frame clones only, minus some. The data show 200,000 to 250,000 clones, with approximately 86% seen just once and over 2.5% held by the top ten. The specimen was peripheral blood. These receptor sequences come from a man aged 60-69 years with acute or convalescent COVID-19.

This clone was counted once. CDR3 loop: CASSYFGPGNSPLHF. CDR3 coding DNA: TGTGCCAGCAGTTACTTCGGACCGGGGAATTCACCCCTCCACTTT. The chain couples TRBV6-2 or TRBV6-3 to TRBJ1-6; D is unresolved. The CDR3 contains 15 residues. V lost 1 base and J 7 bases, leaving 11 bases between the germline ends. Germline V gene lookup returns CDR1 MNHEY and CDR2 SVGEGT.

CDR3: CASSVEGARFSEQYF. Here the CDR3 DNA reads TGTGCCAGCAGCGTAGAGGGGGCGCGGTTCTCCGAGCAGTACTTC. This sequence joins TRBV9 and TRBJ2-7; 7 positions match TRBD1. Unmatched junction bases numbered 9, after V lost 0 bases and J lost 6 bases. This CDR3 is 15 amino acids long. CDR1 and CDR2 from the germline V gene are SGDLS and YYNGEE. Combining the CDR3 with reference TRBV9 and TRBJ2-7 gives the whole variable domain DSGVTQTPKHLITATGQRVTLRCSPRSGDLSVYWYQQSLDQGLQFLIQYYNGEERAKGNILERFSAQQFPDLHSELNLSSLELGDSALYFCASSVEGARFSEQYFGPGTRLTVT.

This chain uses TRBV5-1 with TRBJ2-3; 10 bases align to TRBD2. This CDR3 has 18 residues. The J segment lost 4 bases and the V segment lost 4 bases, leaving 15 bases of the junction unmatched. Germline CDR1 reads SGHRS; CDR2 reads YFSETQ. The CDR3 region is CASSLRLASGGASDTQYF. In nucleotides, the CDR3 is TGCGCCAGCAGCCTAAGACTGGCCAGCGGGGGGGCGTCAGATACGCAGTATTTT.

The chain uses TRBV20-1 and TRBJ2-1, with 8 nucleotides matching TRBD2. Unmatched junction bases numbered 8, after V lost 3 bases and J lost 7 bases. This CDR3 spans 14 amino acids. CDR1 is DFQATT, CDR2 SNEGSKA, per germline (reference sequence). The CDR3 coding sequence is TGCAGTGCTAGTATGCAGCGGGGGACTAATGAGCAGTTCTTC. This sequence encodes CSASMQRGTNEQFF.

In its sample, this clone was seen a few times. The V gene is TRBV7-9, the J gene TRBJ1-4, with D possibly matching TRBD1 (6 bases). V shed 5 bases and J shed 8 bases, with 12 bases lying between them. The germline gives CDR1 SEHNR, CDR2 FQNEAQ (reference sequence). The CDR3 has 13 amino acids. The CDR3, as DNA: TGTGCCAGCAGCCCTGAGGGGGGGGAAAAACTGTTTTTT. It is translated as CASSPEGGEKLFF.

The rearrangement links TRBV19 to TRBJ2-1, with D maybe TRBD2 (6 bases). Germline lookup yields CDR1 LNHDA and CDR2 SQIVND (reference sequence). V was trimmed by 2 bases and J by 0 bases, leaving 14 bases between them. The CDR3 loop spans 17 amino acids. The CDR3 loop is CASSITPSVDSYNEQFF. The CDR3 DNA is TGTGCCAGTAGTATAACCCCTAGCGTCGACTCCTACAATGAGCAGTTCTTC.

This rearrangement joins TRBV19 to TRBJ2-7; no firm D call. Per the germline V gene, CDR1 is LNHDA and CDR2 is SQIVND (reference sequence). The CDR3 runs 14 residues. V lost 3 bases and J 4 bases, leaving 13 bases between the germline ends. The DNA of the CDR3 is TGTGCCAGTAGTATTACTCGCGGAGATTACGAGCAGTACTTC. This sequence encodes CASSITRGDYEQYF.